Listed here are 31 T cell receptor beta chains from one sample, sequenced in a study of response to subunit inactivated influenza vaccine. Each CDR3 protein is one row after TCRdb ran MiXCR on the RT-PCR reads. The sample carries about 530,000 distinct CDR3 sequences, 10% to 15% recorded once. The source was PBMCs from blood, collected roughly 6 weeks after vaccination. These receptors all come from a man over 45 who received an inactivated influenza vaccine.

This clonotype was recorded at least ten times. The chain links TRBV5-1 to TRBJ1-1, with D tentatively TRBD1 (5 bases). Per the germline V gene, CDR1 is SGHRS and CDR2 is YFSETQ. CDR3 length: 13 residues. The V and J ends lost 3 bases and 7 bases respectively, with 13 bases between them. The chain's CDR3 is CASSSGPSYEAFF. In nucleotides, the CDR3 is TGCGCCAGCAGCTCGGGACCGTCGTATGAAGCTTTCTTT.

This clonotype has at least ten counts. The CDR3 loop reads CASSAYRATNEKLFF. CDR3 sequence (DNA): TGCGCCAGCAGCGCGTACCGTGCAACTAATGAAAAACTGTTTTTT. The J gene is TRBJ1-4, the V gene TRBV5-1; D ambiguous. The CDR3 runs 15 residues. The germline V gene has CDR1 SGHRS and CDR2 YFSETQ. Trimming left V 4 bases short and J 0 bases short, with 10 bases between.

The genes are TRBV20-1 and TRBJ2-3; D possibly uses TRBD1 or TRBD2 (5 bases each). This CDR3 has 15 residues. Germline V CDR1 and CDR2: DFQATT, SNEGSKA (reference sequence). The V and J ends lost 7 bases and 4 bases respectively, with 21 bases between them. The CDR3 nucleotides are TGCAGTGGTCTGTCTGGGCAAAGGGGACCAGATACGCAGTATTTT. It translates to CSGLSGQRGPDTQYF.

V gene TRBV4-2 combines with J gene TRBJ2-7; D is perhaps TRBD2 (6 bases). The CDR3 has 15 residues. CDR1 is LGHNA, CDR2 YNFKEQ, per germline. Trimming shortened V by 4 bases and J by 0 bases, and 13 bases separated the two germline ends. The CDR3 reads CASSPSGTVSYEQYF. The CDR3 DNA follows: TGTGCCAGCAGCCCCTCCGGGACTGTCTCCTACGAGCAGTACTTC.

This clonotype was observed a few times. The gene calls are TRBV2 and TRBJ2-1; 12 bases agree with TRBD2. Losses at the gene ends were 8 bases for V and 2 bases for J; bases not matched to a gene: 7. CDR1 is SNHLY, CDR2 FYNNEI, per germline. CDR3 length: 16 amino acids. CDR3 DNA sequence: TGTGCCAGCGCTAAACTAGCGGGGGGAACCTACAATGAGCAGTTCTTC. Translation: CASAKLAGGTYNEQFF. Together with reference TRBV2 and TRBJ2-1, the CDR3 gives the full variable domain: EPEVTQTPSHQVTQMGQEVILRCVPISNHLYFYWYRQILGQKVEFLVSFYNNEISEKSEIFDDQFSVERPDGSNFTLKIRSTKLEDSAMYFCASAKLAGGTYNEQFFGPGTRLTVL.

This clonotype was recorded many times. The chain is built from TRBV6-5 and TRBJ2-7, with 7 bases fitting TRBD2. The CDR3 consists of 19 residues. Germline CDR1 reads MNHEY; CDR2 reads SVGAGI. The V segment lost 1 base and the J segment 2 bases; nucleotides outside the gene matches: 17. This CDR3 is CASSYFPGKTSFIPYEQYF. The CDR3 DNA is TGTGCCAGCAGTTACTTCCCAGGCAAGACTAGCTTTATCCCCTACGAGCAGTACTTC.

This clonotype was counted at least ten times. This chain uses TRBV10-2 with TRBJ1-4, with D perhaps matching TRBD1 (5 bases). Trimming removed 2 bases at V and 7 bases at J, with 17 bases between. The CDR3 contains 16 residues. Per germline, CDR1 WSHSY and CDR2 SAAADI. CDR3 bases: TGCGCCAGCAGTGAGACAGCAGGGATATCCGGTGAAAAACTGTTTTTT. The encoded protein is CASSETAGISGEKLFF.

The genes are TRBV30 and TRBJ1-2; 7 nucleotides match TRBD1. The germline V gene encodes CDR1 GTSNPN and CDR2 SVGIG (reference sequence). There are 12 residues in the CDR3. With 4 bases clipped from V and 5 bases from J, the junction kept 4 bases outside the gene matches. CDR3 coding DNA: TGTGCCTGGAAAATGACAGGGTATGGCTACACCTTC. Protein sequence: CAWKMTGYGYTF.

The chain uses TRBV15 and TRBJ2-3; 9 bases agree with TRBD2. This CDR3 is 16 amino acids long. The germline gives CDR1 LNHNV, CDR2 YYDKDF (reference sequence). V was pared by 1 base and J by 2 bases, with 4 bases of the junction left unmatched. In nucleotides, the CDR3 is TGTGCCACCAGCAGAGGGCTAGCGGGGACCACAGATACGCAGTATTTT. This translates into CATSRGLAGTTDTQYF.

The CDR3 DNA reads as TGTGCCAGCAGCCAAGAAGGGACTAGCGCCGAGACCCAGTACTTC. It specifies CASSQEGTSAETQYF. V usage is TRBV14 and J usage is TRBJ2-5; 10 nucleotides agree with TRBD2. V trimming: 0 bases; J trimming: 5 bases; junction bases outside the gene matches: 3. Looked up from germline, CDR1 is SGHDN and CDR2 is FVKESK. This CDR3 spans 15 amino acids.

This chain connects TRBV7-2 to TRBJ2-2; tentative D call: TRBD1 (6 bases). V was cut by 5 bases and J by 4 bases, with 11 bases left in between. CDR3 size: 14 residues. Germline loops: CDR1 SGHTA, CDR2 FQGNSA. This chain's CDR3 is CASSRGGATGELFF. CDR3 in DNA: TGTGCCAGCAGCCGAGGGGGAGCCACCGGGGAGCTGTTTTTT.

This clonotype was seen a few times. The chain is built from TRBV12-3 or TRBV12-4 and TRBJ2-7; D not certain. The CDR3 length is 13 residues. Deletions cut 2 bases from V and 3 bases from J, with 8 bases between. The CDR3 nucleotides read TGTGCCAGCAGTTTAAGGATCCACTACGAGCAGTACTTC. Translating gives CASSLRIHYEQYF.

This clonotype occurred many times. Written as DNA, the CDR3 is TGCAGCGCTACGACTGGTTCCACCGGGGAGCTGTTTTTT. Protein product: CSATTGSTGELFF. This rearrangement joins TRBV29-1 to TRBJ2-2; unclear D gene. V was cut by 7 bases and J by 4 bases, with 13 bases left in between. Germline V gives CDR1 SQVTM, CDR2 ANQGSEA. The CDR3 runs 13 residues.

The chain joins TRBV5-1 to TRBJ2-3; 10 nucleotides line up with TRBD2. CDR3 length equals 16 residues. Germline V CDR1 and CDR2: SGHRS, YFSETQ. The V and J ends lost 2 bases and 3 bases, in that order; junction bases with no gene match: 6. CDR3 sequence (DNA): TGCGCCAGCAGCTTTATGGCTAGCGGGAGAACAGATACGCAGTATTTT. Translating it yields CASSFMASGRTDTQYF.

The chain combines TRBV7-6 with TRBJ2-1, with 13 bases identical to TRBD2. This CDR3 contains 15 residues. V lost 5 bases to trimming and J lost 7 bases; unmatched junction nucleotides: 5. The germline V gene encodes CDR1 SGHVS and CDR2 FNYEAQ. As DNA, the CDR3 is TGTGCCAGCAGCGCGGGACTAGCGGGGATTAATGAGCAGTTCTTC. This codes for CASSAGLAGINEQFF.

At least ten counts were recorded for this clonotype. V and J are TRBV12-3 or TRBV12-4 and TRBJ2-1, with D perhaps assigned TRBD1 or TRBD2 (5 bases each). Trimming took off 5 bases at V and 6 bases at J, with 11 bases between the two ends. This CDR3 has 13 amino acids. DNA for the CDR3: TGTGCCAGCAGTACTACCGGGGCCAATGAGCAGTTCTTC. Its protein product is CASSTTGANEQFF.

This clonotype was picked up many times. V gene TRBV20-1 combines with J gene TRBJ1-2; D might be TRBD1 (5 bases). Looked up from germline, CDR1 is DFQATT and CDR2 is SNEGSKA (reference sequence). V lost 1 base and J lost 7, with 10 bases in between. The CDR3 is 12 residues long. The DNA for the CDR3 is TGCAGTGCTAGAGCCGGGACGGGTGGCTACACCTTC. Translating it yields CSARAGTGGYTF.

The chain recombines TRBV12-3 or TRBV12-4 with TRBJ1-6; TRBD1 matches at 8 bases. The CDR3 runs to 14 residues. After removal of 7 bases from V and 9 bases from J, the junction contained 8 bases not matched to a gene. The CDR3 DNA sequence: TGTGCCAGCAAGAACAGGGGGGAGGTTTCACCCCTCCACTTT. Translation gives CASKNRGEVSPLHF.

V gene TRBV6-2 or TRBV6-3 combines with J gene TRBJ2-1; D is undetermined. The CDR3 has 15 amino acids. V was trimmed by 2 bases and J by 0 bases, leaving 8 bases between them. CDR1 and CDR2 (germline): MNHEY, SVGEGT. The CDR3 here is CASSYGWSSYNEQFF. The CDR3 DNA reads TGTGCCAGCAGTTACGGCTGGAGCTCCTACAATGAGCAGTTCTTC.

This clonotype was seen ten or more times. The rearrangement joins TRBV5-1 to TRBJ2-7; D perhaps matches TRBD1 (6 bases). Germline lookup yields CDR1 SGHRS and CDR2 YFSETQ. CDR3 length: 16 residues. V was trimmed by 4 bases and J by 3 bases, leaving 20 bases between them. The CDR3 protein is CASSPDLGRGDYEQYF. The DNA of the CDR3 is TGCGCCAGCAGCCCGGATCTCGGCAGGGGAGACTACGAGCAGTACTTC.

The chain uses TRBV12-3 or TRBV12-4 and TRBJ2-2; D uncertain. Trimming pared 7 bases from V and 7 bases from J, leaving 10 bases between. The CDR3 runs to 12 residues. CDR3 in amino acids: CASTSPGGELFF. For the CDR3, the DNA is TGTGCCAGCACCTCCCCCGGCGGGGAGCTGTTTTTT.

For the CDR3, the DNA is TGTGCCAGCAGTTTACTCCTAAGAGACGAAGCTTTCTTT. Encoded protein: CASSLLLRDEAFF. This chain links TRBV12-3 or TRBV12-4 with TRBJ1-1; D remains unclear. The CDR3 spans 13 residues. V gave up 2 bases and J gave up 8 bases, with 12 bases separating them.

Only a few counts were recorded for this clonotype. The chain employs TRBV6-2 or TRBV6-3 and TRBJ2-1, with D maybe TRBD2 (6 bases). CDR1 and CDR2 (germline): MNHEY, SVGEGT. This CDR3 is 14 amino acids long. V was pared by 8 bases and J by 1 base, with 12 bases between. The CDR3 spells CASQRERSYNEQFF. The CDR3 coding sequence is TGTGCCAGCCAACGGGAGCGGTCCTACAATGAGCAGTTCTTC.

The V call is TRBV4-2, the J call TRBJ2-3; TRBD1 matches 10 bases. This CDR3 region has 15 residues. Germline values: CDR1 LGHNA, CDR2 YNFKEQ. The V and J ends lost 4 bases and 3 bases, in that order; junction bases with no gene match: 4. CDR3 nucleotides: TGTGCCAGCAGCCCCCGGACAGGGGGAACAGATACGCAGTATTTT. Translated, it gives CASSPRTGGTDTQYF.

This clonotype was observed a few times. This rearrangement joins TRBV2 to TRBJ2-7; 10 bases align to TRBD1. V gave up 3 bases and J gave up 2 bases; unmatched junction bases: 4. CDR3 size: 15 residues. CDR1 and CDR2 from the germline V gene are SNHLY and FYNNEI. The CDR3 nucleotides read TGTGCCAGCAGTGAGGGGACAGGGGCCCCCTACGAGCAGTACTTC. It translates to CASSEGTGAPYEQYF.

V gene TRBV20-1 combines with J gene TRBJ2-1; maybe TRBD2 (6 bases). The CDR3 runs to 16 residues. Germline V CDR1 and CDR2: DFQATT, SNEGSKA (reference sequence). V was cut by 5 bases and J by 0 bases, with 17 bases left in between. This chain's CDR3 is CSAHPGTPGSYNEQFF. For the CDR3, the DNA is TGCAGTGCTCACCCCGGGACTCCGGGCTCCTACAATGAGCAGTTCTTC.

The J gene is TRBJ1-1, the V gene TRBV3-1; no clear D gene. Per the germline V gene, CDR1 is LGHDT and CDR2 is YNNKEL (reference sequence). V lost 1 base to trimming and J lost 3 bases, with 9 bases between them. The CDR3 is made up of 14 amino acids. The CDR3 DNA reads TGTGCCAGCAGCCAAGGCGGGTTGGACACTGAAGCTTTCTTT. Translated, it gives CASSQGGLDTEAFF.

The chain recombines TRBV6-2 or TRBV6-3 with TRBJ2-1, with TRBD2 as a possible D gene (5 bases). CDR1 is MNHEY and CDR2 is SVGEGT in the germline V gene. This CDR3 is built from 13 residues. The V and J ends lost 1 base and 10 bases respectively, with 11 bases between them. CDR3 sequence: CASSYFGVTEQFF. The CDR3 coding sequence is TGTGCCAGCAGTTACTTCGGGGTAACAGAGCAGTTCTTC.

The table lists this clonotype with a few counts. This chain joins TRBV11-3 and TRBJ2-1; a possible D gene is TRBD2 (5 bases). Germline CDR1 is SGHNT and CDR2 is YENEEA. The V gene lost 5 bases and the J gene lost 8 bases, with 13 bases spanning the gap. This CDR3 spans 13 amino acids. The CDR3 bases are TGTGCCAGCAGCGTTAGAGGGTGGGATGAGCAGTTCTTC. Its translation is CASSVRGWDEQFF.

CDR3: CASSLGDRGQPKAAKNIQYF. CDR3 nucleotides: TGTGCCAGCAGCTTGGGCGACAGGGGACAGCCCAAAGCGGCCAAAAACATTCAGTACTTC. The chain couples TRBV11-2 to TRBJ2-4; 8 nucleotides match TRBD1. Losses at the gene ends were 3 bases for V and 1 base for J; bases not matched to a gene: 17. The germline gives CDR1 SGHAT, CDR2 FQNNGV. This CDR3 is 20 amino acids long.

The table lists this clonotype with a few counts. CDR3 nucleotide sequence: TGTGCCAGCAGCTTGGAGAGACAGGGACACGGGGAGCTGTTTTTT. Translating it yields CASSLERQGHGELFF. The chain joins TRBV7-9 to TRBJ2-2; 7 bases line up with TRBD1. J gave up 7 bases and V 3 bases, and 8 bases lay outside the gene matches. This CDR3 spans 15 amino acids. Germline CDR1 reads SEHNR; CDR2 reads FQNEAQ (reference sequence).